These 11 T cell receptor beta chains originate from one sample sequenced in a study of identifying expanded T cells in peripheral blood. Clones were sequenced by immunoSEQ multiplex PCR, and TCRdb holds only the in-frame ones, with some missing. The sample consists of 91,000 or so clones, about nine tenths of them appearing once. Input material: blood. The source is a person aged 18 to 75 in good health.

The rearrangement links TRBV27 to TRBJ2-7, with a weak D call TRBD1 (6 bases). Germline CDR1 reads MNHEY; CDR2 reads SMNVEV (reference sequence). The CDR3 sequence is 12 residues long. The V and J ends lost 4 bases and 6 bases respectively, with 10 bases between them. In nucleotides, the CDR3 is TGTGCCAGCAGTTCACAGGGAGTCGAGCAGTACTTC. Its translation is CASSSQGVEQYF.

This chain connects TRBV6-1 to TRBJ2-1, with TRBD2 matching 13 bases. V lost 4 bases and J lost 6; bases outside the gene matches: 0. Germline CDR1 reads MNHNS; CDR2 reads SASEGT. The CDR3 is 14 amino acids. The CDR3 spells CASSGLAGGNEQFF. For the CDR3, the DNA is TGTGCCAGCAGTGGACTAGCGGGAGGCAATGAGCAGTTCTTC.

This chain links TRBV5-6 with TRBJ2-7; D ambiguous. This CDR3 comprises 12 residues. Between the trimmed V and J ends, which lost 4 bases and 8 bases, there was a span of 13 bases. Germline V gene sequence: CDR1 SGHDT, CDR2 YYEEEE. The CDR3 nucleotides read TGTGCCAGCAGCCTCGGCCCGTCCCAGCAGTACTTC. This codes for CASSLGPSQQYF.

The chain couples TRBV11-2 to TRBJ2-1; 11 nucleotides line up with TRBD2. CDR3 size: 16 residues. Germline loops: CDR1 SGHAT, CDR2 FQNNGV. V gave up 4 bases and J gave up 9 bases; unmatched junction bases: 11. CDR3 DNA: TGTGCCAGCAGCTCAACAATAGCGGGAGGGCCGGTTGAGCAGTTCTTC. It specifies CASSSTIAGGPVEQFF.

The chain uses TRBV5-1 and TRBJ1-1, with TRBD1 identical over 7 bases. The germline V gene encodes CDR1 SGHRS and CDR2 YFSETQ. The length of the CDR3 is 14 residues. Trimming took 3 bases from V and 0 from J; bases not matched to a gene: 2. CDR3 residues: CASSSDRVNTEAFF. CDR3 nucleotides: TGCGCCAGCAGCTCCGACAGGGTGAACACTGAAGCTTTCTTT.

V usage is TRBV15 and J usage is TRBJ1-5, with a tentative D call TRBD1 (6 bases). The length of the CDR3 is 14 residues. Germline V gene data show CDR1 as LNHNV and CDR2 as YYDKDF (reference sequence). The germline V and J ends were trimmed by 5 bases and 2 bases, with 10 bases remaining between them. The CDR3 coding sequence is TGTGCCACCAGCGGGGGACAAGGCAATCAGCCCCAGCATTTT. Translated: CATSGGQGNQPQHF.

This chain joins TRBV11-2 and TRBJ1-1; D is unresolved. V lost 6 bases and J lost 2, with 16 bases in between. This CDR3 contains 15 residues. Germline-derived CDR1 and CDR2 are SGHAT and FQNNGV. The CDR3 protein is CASRYGRGRNTEAFF. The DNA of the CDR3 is TGTGCCAGCAGGTATGGCCGGGGAAGAAACACTGAAGCTTTCTTT.

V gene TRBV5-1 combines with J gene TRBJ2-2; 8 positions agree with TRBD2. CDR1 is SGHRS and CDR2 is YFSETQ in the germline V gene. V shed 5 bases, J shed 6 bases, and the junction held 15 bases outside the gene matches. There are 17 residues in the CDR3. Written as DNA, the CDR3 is TGCGCCAGCAGGAAGACCTCCGGGGGGGCTAACGCCGGGGAGCTGTTTTTT. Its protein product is CASRKTSGGANAGELFF.

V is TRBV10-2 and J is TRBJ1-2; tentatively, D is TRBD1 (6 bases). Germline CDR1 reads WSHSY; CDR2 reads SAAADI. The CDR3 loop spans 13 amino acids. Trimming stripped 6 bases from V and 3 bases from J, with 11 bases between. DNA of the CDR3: TGCGCCAGCAGCGGACAGTCCTACTATGGCTACACCTTC. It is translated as CASSGQSYYGYTF.

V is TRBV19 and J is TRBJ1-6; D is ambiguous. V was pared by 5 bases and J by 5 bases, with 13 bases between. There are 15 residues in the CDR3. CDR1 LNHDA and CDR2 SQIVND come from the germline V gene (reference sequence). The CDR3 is CASSPRGFHNSPLHF. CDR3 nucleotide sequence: TGTGCCAGTAGTCCACGGGGATTCCATAATTCACCCCTCCACTTT.

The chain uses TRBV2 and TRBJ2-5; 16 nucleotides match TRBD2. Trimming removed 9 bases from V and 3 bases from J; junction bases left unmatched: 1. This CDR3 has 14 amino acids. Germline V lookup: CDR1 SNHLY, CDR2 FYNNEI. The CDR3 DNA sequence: TGTGCCAGTGGGACTAGCGGGAGGGAAGAGACCCAGTACTTC. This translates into CASGTSGREETQYF.